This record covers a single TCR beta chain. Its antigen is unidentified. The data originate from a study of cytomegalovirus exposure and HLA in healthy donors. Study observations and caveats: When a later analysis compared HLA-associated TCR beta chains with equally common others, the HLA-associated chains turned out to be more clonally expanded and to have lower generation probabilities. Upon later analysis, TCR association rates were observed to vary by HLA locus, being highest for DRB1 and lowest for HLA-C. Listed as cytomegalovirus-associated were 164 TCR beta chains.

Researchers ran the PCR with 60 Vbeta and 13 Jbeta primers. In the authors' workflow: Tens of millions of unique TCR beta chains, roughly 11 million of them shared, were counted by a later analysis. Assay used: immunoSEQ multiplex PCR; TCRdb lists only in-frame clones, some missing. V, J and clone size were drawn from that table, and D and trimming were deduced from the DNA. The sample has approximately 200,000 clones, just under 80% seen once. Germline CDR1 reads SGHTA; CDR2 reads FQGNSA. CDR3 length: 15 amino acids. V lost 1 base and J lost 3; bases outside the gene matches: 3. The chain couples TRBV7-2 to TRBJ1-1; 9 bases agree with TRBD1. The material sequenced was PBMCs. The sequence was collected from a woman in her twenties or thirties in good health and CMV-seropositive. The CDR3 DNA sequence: TGTGCCAGCAGCTTAGAAGGGACAGGGTACACTGAAGCTTTCTTT. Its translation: CASSLEGTGYTEAFF. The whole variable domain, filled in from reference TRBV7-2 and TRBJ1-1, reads GAGVSQSPSNKVTEKGKDVELRCDPISGHTALYWYRQSLGQGLEFLIYFQGNSAPDKSGLPSDRFSAERTGGSVSTLTIQRTQQEDSAVYLCASSLEGTGYTEAFFGQGTRLTVV.